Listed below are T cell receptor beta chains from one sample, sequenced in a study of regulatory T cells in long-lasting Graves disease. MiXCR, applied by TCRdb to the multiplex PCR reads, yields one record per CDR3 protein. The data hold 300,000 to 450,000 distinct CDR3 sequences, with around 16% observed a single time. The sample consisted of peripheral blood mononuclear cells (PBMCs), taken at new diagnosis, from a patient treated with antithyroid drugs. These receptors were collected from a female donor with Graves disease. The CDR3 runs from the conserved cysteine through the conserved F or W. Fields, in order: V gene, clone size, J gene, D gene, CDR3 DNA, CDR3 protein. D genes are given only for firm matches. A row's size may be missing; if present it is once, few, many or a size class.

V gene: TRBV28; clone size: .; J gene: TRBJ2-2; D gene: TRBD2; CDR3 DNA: TGTGCCAGCAGTAGGACTAGCGCTTCCGGGGAGCTGTTTTTT; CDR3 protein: CASSRTSASGELFF
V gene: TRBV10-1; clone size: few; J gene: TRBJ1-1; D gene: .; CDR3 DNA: TGCGCCAGCAGTGATGAGAAAGGGTTTCGGGGAGCTTTCTTT; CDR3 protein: CASSDEKGFRGAFF
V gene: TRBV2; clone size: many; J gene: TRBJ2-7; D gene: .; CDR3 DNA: TGTGCCAGCAGCCAAGACTACGAGCAGTACTTC; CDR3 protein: CASSQDYEQYF
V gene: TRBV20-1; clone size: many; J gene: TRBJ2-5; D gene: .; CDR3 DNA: TGCAGTGCTAGAGTTAGCGTGACTATGGAGACCCATTACTTC; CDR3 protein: CSARVSVTMETHYF
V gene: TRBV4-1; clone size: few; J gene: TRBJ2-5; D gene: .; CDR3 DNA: TGCGCCAGCAGCCAACCGGAGGAGACCCAGTACTTC; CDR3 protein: CASSQPEETQYF
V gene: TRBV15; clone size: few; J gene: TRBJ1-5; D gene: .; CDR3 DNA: TGTGCCACCAGCAGAGATTATCAGCCCCAGCATTTT; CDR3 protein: CATSRDYQPQHF
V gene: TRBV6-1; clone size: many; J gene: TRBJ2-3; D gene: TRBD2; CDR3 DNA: TGTGCCAGCACCAAGGGTGGTAGCGGGGGGGGGGGAGATACGCAGTATTTT; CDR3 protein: CASTKGGSGGGGDTQYF
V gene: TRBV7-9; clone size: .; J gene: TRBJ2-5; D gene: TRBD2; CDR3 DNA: TGTGCCAGCAGCCCTCTAGCGGGAGTGCTCGACGAGACCCAGTACTTC; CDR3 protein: CASSPLAGVLDETQYF
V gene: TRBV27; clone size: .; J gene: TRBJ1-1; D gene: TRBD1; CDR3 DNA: TGTGCCAGCAGTGACGACAGGGAGAGCACTGAAGTTTTCTTT; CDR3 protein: CASSDDRESTEVFF
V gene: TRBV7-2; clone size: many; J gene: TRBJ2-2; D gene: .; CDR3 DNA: TGTGCCAGCAGCTTACATTTTGGGGAGCTGTTTTTT; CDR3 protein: CASSLHFGELFF
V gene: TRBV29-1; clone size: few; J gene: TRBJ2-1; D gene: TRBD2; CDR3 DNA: TGCAGCGTTGAAGGGGTAGCGGGAGAGGTAGAATCCTACAATGAGCAGTTCTTC; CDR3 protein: CSVEGVAGEVESYNEQFF
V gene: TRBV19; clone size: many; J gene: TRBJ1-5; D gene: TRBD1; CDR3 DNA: TGTGCCAGTATTGGGACAGTCAATCAGCCCCAGCATTTT; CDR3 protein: CASIGTVNQPQHF
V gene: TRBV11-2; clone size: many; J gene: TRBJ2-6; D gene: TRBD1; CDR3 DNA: TGTGCCAGCAGCCTCCCCCGGGACAGGGCTTACTCTGGGGCCAACGTCCTGACTTTC; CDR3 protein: CASSLPRDRAYSGANVLTF
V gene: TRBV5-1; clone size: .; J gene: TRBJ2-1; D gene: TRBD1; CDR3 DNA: TGCGCCAGCAGCCATGACAGGGTCTACAATGAGCAGTTCTTC; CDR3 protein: CASSHDRVYNEQFF
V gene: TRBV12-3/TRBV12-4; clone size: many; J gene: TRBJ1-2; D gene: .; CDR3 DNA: TGTGCCAGCAGTTTAGGGGCCAGTCCGTCCGGCTACACCTTC; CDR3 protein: CASSLGASPSGYTF
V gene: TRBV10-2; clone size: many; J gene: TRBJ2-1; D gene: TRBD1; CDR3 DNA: TGCGCCAGCAGAGAAGTACAGGGGGCAGGGTTCTACAATGAGCAGTTCTTC; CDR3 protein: CASREVQGAGFYNEQFF
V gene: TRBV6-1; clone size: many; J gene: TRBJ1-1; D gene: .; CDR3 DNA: TGTGCCAGCATCCCTACAGTGAACACTGAAGCTTTCTTT; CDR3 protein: CASIPTVNTEAFF
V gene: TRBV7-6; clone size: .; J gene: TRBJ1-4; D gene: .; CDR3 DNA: TGTGCCAGCAGCTCCTCCGGGGGTTTAAACGAAAAACTGTTTTTT; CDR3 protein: CASSSSGGLNEKLFF
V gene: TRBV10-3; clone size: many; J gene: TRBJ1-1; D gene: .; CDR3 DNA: TGTGCCATCAGTTCAGGGGAAGGGGGGAACACTGAAGCTTTCTTT; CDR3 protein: CAISSGEGGNTEAFF
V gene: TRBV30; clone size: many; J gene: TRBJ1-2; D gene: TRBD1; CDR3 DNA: TGTGCCTGGGAGAGAAGGACAGGGGGCGACGATGGCTACACCTTC; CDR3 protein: CAWERRTGGDDGYTF
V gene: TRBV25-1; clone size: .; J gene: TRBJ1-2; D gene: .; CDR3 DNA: TGTGCCAGCAGTGAATACTGGGGTCAGGGCTACACCTTC; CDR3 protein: CASSEYWGQGYTF
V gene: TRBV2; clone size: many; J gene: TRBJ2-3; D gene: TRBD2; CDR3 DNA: TGTGCCAGCAGTGAACAGGGACTAACAGGCGCAGATACGCAGTATTTT; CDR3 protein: CASSEQGLTGADTQYF
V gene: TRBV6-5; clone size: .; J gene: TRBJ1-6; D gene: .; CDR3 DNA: TGTGCCAGCAGTTACTTTGAGAGCTCCTATAATTCACCCCTCCACTTT; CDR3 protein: CASSYFESSYNSPLHF
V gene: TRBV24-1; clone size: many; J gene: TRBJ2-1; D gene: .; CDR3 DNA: TGTGCCACCAGTGATTTGCACCGGGAACAGTTCTTC; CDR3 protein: CATSDLHREQFF
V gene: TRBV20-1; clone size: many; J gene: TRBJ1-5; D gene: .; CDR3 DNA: TGCAGTGCTAGACCGAACGGGGGATTCGAGCCCCAGCATTTT; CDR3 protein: CSARPNGGFEPQHF
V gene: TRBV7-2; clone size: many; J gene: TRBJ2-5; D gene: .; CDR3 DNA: TGTGCCAGCAGCTCCCTCAAGGCCCAAGAGACCCAGTACTTC; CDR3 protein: CASSSLKAQETQYF
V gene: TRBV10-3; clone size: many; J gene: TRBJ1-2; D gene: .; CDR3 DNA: TGTGCCATCAGTGAAGGCAGGCCAATCTATGGCTACACCTTC; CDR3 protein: CAISEGRPIYGYTF
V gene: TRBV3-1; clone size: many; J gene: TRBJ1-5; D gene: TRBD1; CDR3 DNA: TGTGCCAGCAGCTCGGGACAGGGCTTAGGTCAGCCCCAGCATTTT; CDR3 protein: CASSSGQGLGQPQHF
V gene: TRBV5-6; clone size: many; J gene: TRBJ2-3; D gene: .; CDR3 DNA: TGTGCCAGCACCCTTCAGGCAGATACGCAGTATTTT; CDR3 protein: CASTLQADTQYF
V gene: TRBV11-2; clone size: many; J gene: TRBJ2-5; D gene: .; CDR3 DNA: TGTGCCAGCAGCTTAGTGATAGATCCTGGGAGGGAGACCCAGTACTTC; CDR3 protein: CASSLVIDPGRETQYF
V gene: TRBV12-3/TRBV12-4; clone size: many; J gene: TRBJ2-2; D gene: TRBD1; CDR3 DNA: TGTGCCAGCAGTTACGACAGGGCCGGGGAGCTGTTTTTT; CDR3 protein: CASSYDRAGELFF
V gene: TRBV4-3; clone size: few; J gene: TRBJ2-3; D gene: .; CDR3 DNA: TGCGCCAGCAGCCGGCAAACAGGGTGGGGCACAGATACGCAGTATTTT; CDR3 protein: CASSRQTGWGTDTQYF
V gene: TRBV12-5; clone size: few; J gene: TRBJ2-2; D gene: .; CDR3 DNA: TGTGCTAGTGGTTTGGTAGTTGGTAGGGGCCCGAACACCGGGGAGCTGTTTTTT; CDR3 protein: CASGLVVGRGPNTGELFF
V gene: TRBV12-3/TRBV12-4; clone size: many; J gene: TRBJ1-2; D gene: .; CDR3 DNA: TGTGCCAGCAGCCAAACAGGGTCCTATGGCTACACCTTC; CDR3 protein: CASSQTGSYGYTF
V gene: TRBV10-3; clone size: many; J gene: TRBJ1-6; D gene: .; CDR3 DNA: TGTGCCATCAGCTCGGGGCGGGGGCTAGGCAATTCACCCCTCCACTTT; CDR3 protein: CAISSGRGLGNSPLHF
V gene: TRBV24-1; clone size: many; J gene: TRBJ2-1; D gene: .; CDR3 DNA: TGTGCCACCAGTGAAGGGGGGACTGAGCAGTTCTTC; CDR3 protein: CATSEGGTEQFF
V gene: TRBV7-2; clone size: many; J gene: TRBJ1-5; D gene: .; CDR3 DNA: TGTGCCAGCAGCTTAGCGACCCTCACCAGGAGCAATCAGCCCCAGCATTTT; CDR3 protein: CASSLATLTRSNQPQHF
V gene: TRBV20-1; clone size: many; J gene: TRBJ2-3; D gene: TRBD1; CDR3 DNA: TGCAGTGCTAGCTTCGGGGACAGAAGAACAGATACGCAGTATTTT; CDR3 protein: CSASFGDRRTDTQYF
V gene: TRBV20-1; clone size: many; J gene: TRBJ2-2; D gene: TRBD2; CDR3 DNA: TGCAGTGCTAGAACTCTAGCGGGGAACACCGGGGAGCTGTTTTTT; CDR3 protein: CSARTLAGNTGELFF
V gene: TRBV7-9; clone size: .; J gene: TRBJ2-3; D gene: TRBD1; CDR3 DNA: TGTGCCAGCAGCTTACCCGGGACAGTCACAGATACGCAGTATTTT; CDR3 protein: CASSLPGTVTDTQYF
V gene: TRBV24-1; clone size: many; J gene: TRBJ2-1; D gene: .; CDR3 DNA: TGTGCCACCAGTGATACCTTTAGGGGTGAGCAGTTCTTC; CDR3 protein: CATSDTFRGEQFF
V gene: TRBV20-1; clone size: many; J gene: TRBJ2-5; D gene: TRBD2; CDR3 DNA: TGCAGTGCTTCTAGCGGGGGGGGGAAAGAGACCCAGTACTTC; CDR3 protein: CSASSGGGKETQYF
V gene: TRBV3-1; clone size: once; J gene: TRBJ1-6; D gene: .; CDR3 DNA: TGTGCCAGCAGGCCGCAGGGGCAGGGAAGATCACCCCTCCACTTT; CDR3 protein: CASRPQGQGRSPLHF
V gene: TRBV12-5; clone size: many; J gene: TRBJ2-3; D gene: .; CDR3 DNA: TGTGCTAGTGGTTTGGTACGAGGAGCCCCCACAGATACGCAGTATTTT; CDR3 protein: CASGLVRGAPTDTQYF
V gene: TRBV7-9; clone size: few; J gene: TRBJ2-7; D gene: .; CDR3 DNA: TGTGCCAGCAGCACGGGACTTTTATACGAGCAGTACTTC; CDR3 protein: CASSTGLLYEQYF
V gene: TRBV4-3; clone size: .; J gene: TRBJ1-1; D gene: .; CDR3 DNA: TGCGCCAGCAGCCAGGGTGTAGACACTGAAGCTTTCTTT; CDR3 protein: CASSQGVDTEAFF
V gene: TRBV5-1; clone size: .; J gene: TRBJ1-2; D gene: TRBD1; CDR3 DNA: TGCGCCAGCAGCGATCGACAGGGAGTCTATGGCTACACCTTC; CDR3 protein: CASSDRQGVYGYTF
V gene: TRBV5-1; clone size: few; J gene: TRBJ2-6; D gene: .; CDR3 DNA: TGCGCCAGCACCTCCTGGGTTCGGGCCTCTGGGGCCAACGTCCTGACTTTC; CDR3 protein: CASTSWVRASGANVLTF
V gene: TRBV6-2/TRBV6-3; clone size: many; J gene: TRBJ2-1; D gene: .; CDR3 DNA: TGTGCCAGCAGTGAACGGTTCAACGGCGAGCCCGGCCTCGATGAGCAGTTCTTC; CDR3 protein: CASSERFNGEPGLDEQFF
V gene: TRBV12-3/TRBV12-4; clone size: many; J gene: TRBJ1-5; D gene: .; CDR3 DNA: TGTGCCAGCAGTCCGCATGGTCTAAAGGATCAGCCCCAGCATTTT; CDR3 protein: CASSPHGLKDQPQHF
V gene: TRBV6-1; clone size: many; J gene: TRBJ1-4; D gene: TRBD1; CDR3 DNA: TGTGCCAGCAGTGAAAGACAGGGTCCGCCTAATGAAAAACTGTTTTTT; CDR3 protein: CASSERQGPPNEKLFF
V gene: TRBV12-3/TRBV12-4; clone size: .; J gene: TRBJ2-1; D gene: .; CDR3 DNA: TGTGCCAGCAGTGTCGGGGCAAATGAGCAGTTCTTC; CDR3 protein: CASSVGANEQFF
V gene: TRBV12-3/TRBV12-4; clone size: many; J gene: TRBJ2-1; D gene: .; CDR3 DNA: TGTGCCAGCAGTCCCAACGGGGATGAGCAGTTCTTC; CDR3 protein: CASSPNGDEQFF
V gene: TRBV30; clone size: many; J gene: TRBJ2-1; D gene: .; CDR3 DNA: TGTGCCTGGAACATCATTTCCCATGAGCAGTTCTTC; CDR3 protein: CAWNIISHEQFF
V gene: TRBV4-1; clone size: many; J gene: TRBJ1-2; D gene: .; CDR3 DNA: TGCGCCAGCAGCCAAACCCTGGGGTATGGCTACACCTTC; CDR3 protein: CASSQTLGYGYTF
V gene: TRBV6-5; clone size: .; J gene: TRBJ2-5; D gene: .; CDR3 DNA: TGTGCCAGCAGTTGTCAGGGGGGAGAGACCCAGTACTTC; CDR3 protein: CASSCQGGETQYF
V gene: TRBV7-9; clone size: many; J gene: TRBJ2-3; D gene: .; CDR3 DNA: TGTGCCAGCAGCCTAGGATTGGGAGATACGCAGTATTTT; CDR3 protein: CASSLGLGDTQYF
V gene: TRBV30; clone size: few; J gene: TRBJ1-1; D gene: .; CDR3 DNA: TGTGCCTGGAGTGTACTGGGGGGTGGCACTGAAGCTTTCTTT; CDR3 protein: CAWSVLGGGTEAFF
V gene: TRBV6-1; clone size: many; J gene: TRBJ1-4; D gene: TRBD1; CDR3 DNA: TGTGCCAGCAGTGAAGCGACAGGGGGTGGAGAAAAACTGTTTTTT; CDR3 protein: CASSEATGGGEKLFF